These 18 T cell receptor beta chains were all obtained from the same sample, sequenced in a study of blood T cell repertoires in COVID-19. Sequencing used immunoSEQ multiplex PCR; TCRdb keeps in-frame clones, though not all of them. The table shows tens of thousands of clones, with 65% to 90% occurring only once. Sequencing was carried out using peripheral blood. Receptors were obtained from a man at least 80 years old with acute or convalescent COVID-19.

This clone showed up just once. The gene calls are TRBV11-2 and TRBJ2-1, with D maybe TRBD2 (6 bases). The CDR3 has 15 amino acids. Germline V gives CDR1 SGHAT, CDR2 FQNNGV. V was clipped by 5 bases and J by 4 bases, with 15 bases between them. The CDR3 protein is CASSRAGLLYNEQFF. For the CDR3, the DNA is TGTGCCAGCAGCCGCGCGGGACTTCTATACAATGAGCAGTTCTTC.

The V and J genes are TRBV18 and TRBJ1-2; D not certain. There are 13 residues in the CDR3. The ends were cut back, 6 bases at V and 6 bases at J, with 14 bases in the middle. Germline-derived CDR1 and CDR2 are KGHSH and LQKENI. The CDR3 DNA follows: TGTGCCAGCTCCATTGGAGGGAAGGATGGCTACACCTTC. Amino acid sequence: CASSIGGKDGYTF.

This clone was picked up one time. V is TRBV9 and J is TRBJ2-6; no reliable D call. Germline assignment: CDR1 SGDLS and CDR2 YYNGEE. Deletions cut 3 bases from V and 4 bases from J, with 14 bases between. This CDR3 region has 16 residues. The CDR3 region has the DNA TGTGCCAGCAGCGCCCACCAGGTGAACGGGGCCAACGTCCTGACTTTC. The encoded protein is CASSAHQVNGANVLTF.

This sequence joins TRBV6-6 and TRBJ1-2; 10 positions match TRBD1. Per the germline V gene, CDR1 is MNHNY and CDR2 is SVGAGI (reference sequence). The CDR3 runs 13 residues. Trimming took 4 bases from V and 7 from J; bases not matched to a gene: 3. The chain's CDR3 is CASSSRQGAGYTF. The CDR3 region has the DNA TGTGCCAGCAGTTCTCGACAGGGGGCTGGCTACACCTTC.

This clone was counted between two and nine times. This chain connects TRBV7-9 to TRBJ1-5; perhaps TRBD1 as D (6 bases). In germline, CDR1 is SEHNR, CDR2 FQNEAQ (reference sequence). This CDR3 spans 16 amino acids. V shed 3 bases and J shed 2 bases, with 14 bases lying between them. In DNA form, the CDR3 reads TGTGCCAGCAGCTTTGCAGGGGCTCGGGGCAATCAGCCCCAGCATTTT. Its protein product is CASSFAGARGNQPQHF.

The chain is built from TRBV5-5 and TRBJ1-5; D is unclear. This CDR3 is built from 15 residues. Per the germline V gene, CDR1 is SGHKS and CDR2 is YYEKEE (reference sequence). Trimming left V 0 bases short and J 5 bases short, with 12 bases between. CDR3 loop: CASSLVGGLDQPQHF. The CDR3 DNA reads as TGTGCCAGCAGCTTGGTAGGAGGACTTGATCAGCCCCAGCATTTT.

Of note for this clone: The sample holds other DNA sequences that translate to the same CDR3. The genes are TRBV18 and TRBJ2-5; D perhaps matches TRBD1 (6 bases). Looked up from germline, CDR1 is KGHSH and CDR2 is LQKENI. This CDR3 contains 13 residues. The V end lost 6 bases, the J end lost 1 base, and 9 bases lay between the germline ends. CDR3 sequence (DNA): TGTGCCAGCTCTCGGACAGCCCAAGAGACCCAGTACTTC. This encodes CASSRTAQETQYF.

V usage is TRBV14 and J usage is TRBJ2-1; perhaps TRBD2 as D (6 bases). The CDR3 loop spans 18 amino acids. With 0 bases removed from V and 3 bases from J, the gap between germline ends came to 18 bases. Germline values: CDR1 SGHDN, CDR2 FVKESK. The DNA of the CDR3 is TGTGCCAGCAGCCAAGACCGAACGGTTGCGGGAAACTACAATGAGCAGTTCTTC. It codes for CASSQDRTVAGNYNEQFF. The complete variable domain, with remaining parts taken from reference TRBV14 and TRBJ2-1, reads EAGVTQFPSHSVIEKGQTVTLRCDPISGHDNLYWYRRVMGKEIKFLLHFVKESKQDESGMPNNRFLAERTGGTYSTLKVQPAELEDSGVYFCASSQDRTVAGNYNEQFFGPGTRLTVL.

J is TRBJ2-2 and V is TRBV5-1; 9 nucleotides align to TRBD1. The CDR3 has 15 amino acids. In germline, CDR1 is SGHRS, CDR2 YFSETQ. With 4 bases clipped from V and 3 bases from J, the junction kept 4 bases outside the gene matches. DNA for the CDR3: TGCGCCAGCAGCAGGGGACAGGGCGACACCGGGGAGCTGTTTTTT. This sequence encodes CASSRGQGDTGELFF.

The V call is TRBV6-6, the J call TRBJ1-6, with D hard to call. CDR1 and CDR2 from the germline V gene are MNHNY and SVGAGI (reference sequence). The V gene lost 5 bases and the J gene lost 8 bases, with 19 bases spanning the gap. There are 16 residues in the CDR3. CDR3 nucleotides: TGTGCCAGCAGTACAAACGGACCGGTCGGGGATTCACCCCTCCACTTT. It specifies CASSTNGPVGDSPLHF.

This sequence joins TRBV6-5 and TRBJ1-2; 9 nucleotides line up with TRBD1. This CDR3 comprises 14 residues. Germline V gives CDR1 MNHEY, CDR2 SVGAGI. The V gene end was trimmed by 5 bases and the J gene end by 6 bases; junction bases not matched to a gene: 7. The CDR3 reads CASSHRDRVHGYTF. The CDR3 DNA reads TGTGCCAGCAGTCACCGGGACAGGGTACATGGCTACACCTTC.

The chain carries TRBV5-4 and TRBJ1-6, with 7 bases that match TRBD1. The CDR3 runs 14 residues. With 0 bases clipped from V and 7 bases from J, the junction kept 1 base outside the gene matches. Germline CDR1 is SGHNT and CDR2 is YYREEE (reference sequence). The CDR3 nucleotides read TGTGCCAGCAGCTTGGGCAGGGGGAATTCACCCCTCCACTTT. It yields the protein CASSLGRGNSPLHF.

In DNA form, the CDR3 reads TGTGCCAGTAGTAACACAGGGGGAACGCGAGACACCATATATTTT. Protein: CASSNTGGTRDTIYF. The V call is TRBV19, the J call TRBJ1-3, with 8 bases that match TRBD1. Germline CDR1 and CDR2: LNHDA and SQIVND (reference sequence). The junction had 10 bases not matched to a gene; V was cut back by 4 bases and J by 8 bases. The CDR3 runs 15 residues.

The chain joins TRBV3-1 (or the pseudogene TRBV3-2) to TRBJ2-7, with TRBD2 as a possible D gene (5 bases). The CDR3 covers 13 residues. The V gene lost 1 base and the J gene lost 2 bases, with 6 bases spanning the gap. CDR1 is LGHDT and CDR2 is YNNKEL in the germline V gene (reference sequence). In DNA form, the CDR3 reads TGTGCCAGCAGCCAAGGGGAGCCCTACGAGCAGTACTTC. Translation: CASSQGEPYEQYF.

In DNA, the CDR3 is TGTGCCAGCAGTAACCTGGGGGGGCCCGGGACCCAGTACTTC. Protein: CASSNLGGPGTQYF. V gene TRBV27 combines with J gene TRBJ2-5; TRBD2 is a possible D gene (7 bases). Germline V lookup: CDR1 MNHEY, CDR2 SMNVEV (reference sequence). The CDR3 is 14 amino acids. Deletions cut 5 bases from V and 7 bases from J, with 17 bases between.

V and J are TRBV6-4 and TRBJ2-7; possible D gene TRBD2, 6 bases. CDR1 MRHNA and CDR2 SNTAGT come from the germline V gene. Trimming shortened V by 4 bases and J by 7 bases, and 23 bases separated the two germline ends. This CDR3 spans 16 amino acids. The CDR3 DNA reads as TGTGCCAGCAGTGGTCGGGACTTCAGACGGGGTGGGGAGCAGTACTTC. Amino acid sequence: CASSGRDFRRGGEQYF.

The chain employs TRBV5-5 and TRBJ1-6; D is unclear. V was trimmed by 0 bases and J by 0 bases, leaving 4 bases between them. Germline CDR1 is SGHKS and CDR2 is YYEKEE (reference sequence). CDR3 length equals 15 residues. Written as DNA, the CDR3 is TGTGCCAGCAGCTTGGGGAGCTCCTATAATTCACCCCTCCACTTT. Encoded protein: CASSLGSSYNSPLHF.

The J gene is TRBJ2-5, the V gene TRBV30; possibly TRBD2 for D (6 bases). Trimming removed 2 bases from V and 5 bases from J, with 9 bases in between. The germline V gene has CDR1 GTSNPN and CDR2 SVGIG (reference sequence). CDR3 length: 12 residues. CDR3 sequence: CAWSRGVETQYF. CDR3 in DNA: TGTGCCTGGAGTCGCGGGGTGGAGACCCAGTACTTC.